These T cell receptor beta chains were read from a single sample in a study of neoadjuvant nivolumab and ipilimumab in lung cancer. The assay was immunoSEQ multiplex PCR, and TCRdb's table has in-frame clones only and misses some. The sample consists of about 29,000 clones, about 80% of them appearing once. This specimen was tumor tissue, taken after neoadjuvant nivolumab, alone or with ipilimumab, at or shortly before surgery. The receptors come from an adult with non-small cell lung cancer. CDR3s include the opening cysteine and the closing phenylalanine or tryptophan. Fields, in order: J gene, D gene, V gene, clone size, CDR3 DNA, CDR3 protein. A D gene is named only where the DNA matches it firmly. Not all rows give a size; the values are once, few, many and, for expanded clones, a class.

j_call: TRBJ2-5
d_call: NA
v_call: TRBV5-1
clone_size: NA
cdr3_nt: TGCGCCAGCAGCTGGGGACGTACCGAAGAGACCCAGTACTTC
cdr3_aa: CASSWGRTEETQYF

j_call: TRBJ2-7
d_call: NA
v_call: TRBV5-1
clone_size: NA
cdr3_nt: TGCGCCAGCAGCTTGGAGGCGGGATCGAGCGAGCAGTACTTC
cdr3_aa: CASSLEAGSSEQYF

j_call: TRBJ1-2
d_call: NA
v_call: TRBV10-3
clone_size: few
cdr3_nt: TGTGCCATCAGTGATCTGGCAAGGGGAGTCTATGGCTACACCTTC
cdr3_aa: CAISDLARGVYGYTF

j_call: TRBJ2-1
d_call: TRBD1
v_call: TRBV5-1
clone_size: NA
cdr3_nt: TGCGCCAGCAGCCCGGACAGGTACTACAATGAGCAGTTCTTC
cdr3_aa: CASSPDRYYNEQFF

j_call: TRBJ2-7
d_call: NA
v_call: TRBV11-1
clone_size: NA
cdr3_nt: TGTGCCAGCAGCTTAGCGGGAGGCTCCTACGAGCAGTACTTC
cdr3_aa: CASSLAGGSYEQYF

j_call: TRBJ1-1
d_call: TRBD1
v_call: TRBV5-1
clone_size: NA
cdr3_nt: TGCGCCAGTAACCAGGGGGCGCACACTGAAGCTTTCTTT
cdr3_aa: CASNQGAHTEAFF

j_call: TRBJ1-5
d_call: NA
v_call: TRBV6-1
clone_size: few
cdr3_nt: TGTGCCAGCGGAAGGGGGGGGTATAGCAATCAGCCCCAGCATTTT
cdr3_aa: CASGRGGYSNQPQHF

j_call: TRBJ2-7
d_call: NA
v_call: TRBV6-5
clone_size: NA
cdr3_nt: TGTGCCAGCAGTACGGGGCCGGGCCGATACGAGCAGTACTTC
cdr3_aa: CASSTGPGRYEQYF

j_call: TRBJ2-7
d_call: TRBD2
v_call: TRBV5-4
clone_size: NA
cdr3_nt: TGTGCCAGCAGCCCCGGACTAGTCGGCCACGAGCAGTACTTC
cdr3_aa: CASSPGLVGHEQYF

j_call: TRBJ1-1
d_call: NA
v_call: TRBV6-1
clone_size: NA
cdr3_nt: TGTGCCAGCACTGAGACACTGAACACTGAAGCTTTCTTT
cdr3_aa: CASTETLNTEAFF

j_call: TRBJ1-2
d_call: NA
v_call: TRBV5-6
clone_size: NA
cdr3_nt: TGTGCCAGCAGCTTGGGGCAGGGAACCTATGGCTACACCTTC
cdr3_aa: CASSLGQGTYGYTF

j_call: TRBJ2-7
d_call: NA
v_call: TRBV5-6
clone_size: few
cdr3_nt: TGTGCCAGCAGCTTACAGGGTTTCCACGAGCAGTACTTC
cdr3_aa: CASSLQGFHEQYF

j_call: TRBJ2-5
d_call: TRBD2
v_call: TRBV5-4
clone_size: NA
cdr3_nt: TGTGCCAGCAGCTCCGCGGGGGGGACGGAGACCCAGTACTTC
cdr3_aa: CASSSAGGTETQYF

j_call: TRBJ2-7
d_call: NA
v_call: TRBV2
clone_size: NA
cdr3_nt: TGTGCCAGCAGCAGCTCCTACGAGCAGTACTTC
cdr3_aa: CASSSSYEQYF

j_call: TRBJ1-1
d_call: NA
v_call: TRBV6-6
clone_size: NA
cdr3_nt: TGTGCCAGCAGTTACGTTGGGCAGGGACCTGAAGCTTTCTTT
cdr3_aa: CASSYVGQGPEAFF

j_call: TRBJ1-2
d_call: NA
v_call: TRBV5-5
clone_size: NA
cdr3_nt: TGTGCCAGCAACCGACTGACGATGGAGGGCTACACCTTC
cdr3_aa: CASNRLTMEGYTF

j_call: TRBJ2-1
d_call: TRBD1
v_call: TRBV6-5
clone_size: once
cdr3_nt: TGTGCCAGCAGTTCAGGGACAGGGGGCCGCGGAGATGAGCAGTTCTTC
cdr3_aa: CASSSGTGGRGDEQFF

j_call: TRBJ2-7
d_call: NA
v_call: TRBV5-6
clone_size: NA
cdr3_nt: TGTGCCAGCAGCTCCCGACCCGGGACATTATTAGCCTACGAGCAGTACTTC
cdr3_aa: CASSSRPGTLLAYEQYF

j_call: TRBJ1-2
d_call: NA
v_call: TRBV5-4
clone_size: NA
cdr3_nt: TGTGCCAGCAGCTTGGGCCCAGGGGAAGATGGCTACACCTTC
cdr3_aa: CASSLGPGEDGYTF

j_call: TRBJ2-2
d_call: NA
v_call: TRBV19
clone_size: NA
cdr3_nt: TGTGCCAGTAGTATAACTAGTCCCCCCGGGGAGCTGTTTTTT
cdr3_aa: CASSITSPPGELFF

j_call: TRBJ2-7
d_call: TRBD2
v_call: TRBV7-6
clone_size: NA
cdr3_nt: TGTGCCAGCAGTTCCAGCGGGGGGGGCGAGCAGTACTTC
cdr3_aa: CASSSSGGGEQYF

j_call: TRBJ2-7
d_call: TRBD1
v_call: TRBV7-8
clone_size: few
cdr3_nt: TGTGCCAGCAGCTTAGCGAGGGGGCAGAGTCTCTCCTACGAGCAGTACTTC
cdr3_aa: CASSLARGQSLSYEQYF

j_call: TRBJ1-2
d_call: TRBD1
v_call: TRBV5-4
clone_size: NA
cdr3_nt: TGTGCCAGCAGCTTGGGAGGGGGCGGCTATGGCTACACCTTC
cdr3_aa: CASSLGGGGYGYTF

j_call: TRBJ1-2
d_call: NA
v_call: TRBV28
clone_size: NA
cdr3_nt: TGTGCCAGCAGTTTAAAGTCCAGGGTCTTGGACTCCTACACCTTC
cdr3_aa: CASSLKSRVLDSYTF

j_call: TRBJ2-2
d_call: TRBD2
v_call: TRBV5-6
clone_size: NA
cdr3_nt: TGTGCCAGCAGCCTGGGACTAGAGGGTAGGGAGCTGTTTTTT
cdr3_aa: CASSLGLEGRELFF

j_call: TRBJ2-3
d_call: TRBD2
v_call: TRBV5-1
clone_size: NA
cdr3_nt: TGCGCCAGCAGCCTGCGGACTAGCGGTGATACGCAGTATTTT
cdr3_aa: CASSLRTSGDTQYF

j_call: TRBJ1-6
d_call: NA
v_call: TRBV11-2
clone_size: few
cdr3_nt: TGTGCCAGCAGCTTAGGGGGAGGGTTCTATAATTCACCCCTCCACTTT
cdr3_aa: CASSLGGGFYNSPLHF

j_call: TRBJ2-3
d_call: TRBD2
v_call: TRBV5-1
clone_size: NA
cdr3_nt: TGCGCCAGCAGCTTTAGCGGGGCTAGCACAGATACGCAGTATTTT
cdr3_aa: CASSFSGASTDTQYF

j_call: TRBJ2-5
d_call: TRBD1
v_call: TRBV5-6
clone_size: NA
cdr3_nt: TGTGCCAGCCACGGGACAGCCCAAGAGACCCAGTACTTC
cdr3_aa: CASHGTAQETQYF

j_call: TRBJ1-2
d_call: NA
v_call: TRBV4-3
clone_size: once
cdr3_nt: TGCGCCAGCAGCCAAGGAGGCTACACCTTC
cdr3_aa: CASSQGGYTF

j_call: TRBJ2-1
d_call: TRBD2
v_call: TRBV19
clone_size: NA
cdr3_nt: TGTGCCAGTGCCCGGACTAGCGGGGATTACAATGAGCAGTTCTTC
cdr3_aa: CASARTSGDYNEQFF

j_call: TRBJ2-6
d_call: NA
v_call: TRBV5-1
clone_size: NA
cdr3_nt: TGCGCCAGCAGCGAGGGTGGGGCCAACGTCCTGACTTTC
cdr3_aa: CASSEGGANVLTF

j_call: TRBJ2-1
d_call: NA
v_call: TRBV7-9
clone_size: NA
cdr3_nt: TGTGCCAGCAGCCGGGACCCAAACAATGAGCAGTTCTTC
cdr3_aa: CASSRDPNNEQFF

j_call: TRBJ2-3
d_call: NA
v_call: TRBV4-3
clone_size: NA
cdr3_nt: TGCGCCAGCAGCCAAGATCTGACTAGCACAGATACGCAGTATTTT
cdr3_aa: CASSQDLTSTDTQYF

j_call: TRBJ2-2
d_call: TRBD2
v_call: TRBV9
clone_size: NA
cdr3_nt: TGTGCCAGCAGCGTAGTTAGCGGGGAGAGCGGGGAGCTGTTTTTT
cdr3_aa: CASSVVSGESGELFF